This T cell receptor (beta chain) is from a study of blood T cell repertoires in COVID-19. Germline lookup yields CDR1 GTSNPN and CDR2 SVGIG (reference sequence). CDR3 size: 15 residues. Trimming shortened V by 4 bases and J by 0 bases, and 15 bases separated the two germline ends. Participants, about 18 to 100 years old, spanned approximately 25 US areas. Clones were read by immunoSEQ multiplex PCR, and TCRdb kept only the in-frame ones, dropping some. Altogether 400,000 or so clones are present, approximately 85% being singletons, with the ten largest covering 2% to 2.5%. The V and J genes are TRBV30 and TRBJ1-2; possibly TRBD1 for D (5 bases). This receptor was identified in a woman in her 40s with acute COVID-19. The sample was PBMCs or T cells enriched from blood (not recorded which). The CDR3 reads CAWMSIRGTNYGYTF. The CDR3, as DNA: TGTGCCTGGATGTCTATTAGGGGTACTAACTATGGCTACACCTTC. Full variable domain (missing parts from reference TRBV30 and TRBJ1-2): SQTIHQWPATLVQPVGSPLSLECTVEGTSNPNLYWYRQAAGRGLQLLFYSVGIGQISSEVPQNLSASRPQDRQFILSSKKLLLSDSGFYLCAWMSIRGTNYGYTFGSGTRLTVV.